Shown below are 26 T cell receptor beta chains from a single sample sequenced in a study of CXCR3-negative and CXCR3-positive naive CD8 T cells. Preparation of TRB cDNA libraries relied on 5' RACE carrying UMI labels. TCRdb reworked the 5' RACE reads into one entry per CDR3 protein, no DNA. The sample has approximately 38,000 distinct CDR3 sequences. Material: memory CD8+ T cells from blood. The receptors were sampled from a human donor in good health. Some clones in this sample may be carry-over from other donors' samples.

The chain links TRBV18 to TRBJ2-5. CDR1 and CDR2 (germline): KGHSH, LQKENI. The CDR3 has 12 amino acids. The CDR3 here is CASSPYQETQYF.

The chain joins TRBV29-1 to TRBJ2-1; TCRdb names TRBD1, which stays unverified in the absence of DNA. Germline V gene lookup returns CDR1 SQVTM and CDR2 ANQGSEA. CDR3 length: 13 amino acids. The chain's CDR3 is CSGQGQGVNEQFF.

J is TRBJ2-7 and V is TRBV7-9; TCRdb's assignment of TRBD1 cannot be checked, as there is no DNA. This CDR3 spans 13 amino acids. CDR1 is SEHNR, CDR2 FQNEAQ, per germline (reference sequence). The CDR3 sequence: CASSPGSVGEQYF.

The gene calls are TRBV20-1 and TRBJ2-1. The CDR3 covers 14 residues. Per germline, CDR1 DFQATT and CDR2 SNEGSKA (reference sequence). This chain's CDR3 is CSARPQARWNEQFF.

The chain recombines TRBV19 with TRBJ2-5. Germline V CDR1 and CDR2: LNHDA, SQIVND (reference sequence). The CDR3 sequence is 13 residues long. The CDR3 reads CASSIVAQETQYF.

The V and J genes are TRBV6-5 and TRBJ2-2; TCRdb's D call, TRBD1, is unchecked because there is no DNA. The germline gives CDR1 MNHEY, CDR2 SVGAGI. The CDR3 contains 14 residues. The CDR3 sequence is CASSYGGNTGELFF.

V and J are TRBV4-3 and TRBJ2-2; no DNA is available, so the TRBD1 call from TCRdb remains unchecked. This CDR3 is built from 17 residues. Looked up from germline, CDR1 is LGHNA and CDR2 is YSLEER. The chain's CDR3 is CASSQDRGQLNTGELFF.

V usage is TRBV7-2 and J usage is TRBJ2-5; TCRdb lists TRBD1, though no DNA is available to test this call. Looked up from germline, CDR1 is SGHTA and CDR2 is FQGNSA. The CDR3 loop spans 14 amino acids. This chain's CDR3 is CASNPRGGEETQYF.

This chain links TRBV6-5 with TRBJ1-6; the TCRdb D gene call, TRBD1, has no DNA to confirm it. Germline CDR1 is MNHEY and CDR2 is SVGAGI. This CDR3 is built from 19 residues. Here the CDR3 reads CASSYRGQGPGSYNSPLHF.

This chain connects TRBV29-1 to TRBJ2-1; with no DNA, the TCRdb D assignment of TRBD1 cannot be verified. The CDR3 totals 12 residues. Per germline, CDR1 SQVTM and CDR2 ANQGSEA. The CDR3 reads CSAWTGNNEQFF.

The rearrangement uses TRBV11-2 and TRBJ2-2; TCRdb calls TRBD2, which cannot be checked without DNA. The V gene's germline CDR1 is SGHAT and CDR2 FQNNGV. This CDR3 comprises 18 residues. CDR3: CASSLDPGLAGVTGELFF.

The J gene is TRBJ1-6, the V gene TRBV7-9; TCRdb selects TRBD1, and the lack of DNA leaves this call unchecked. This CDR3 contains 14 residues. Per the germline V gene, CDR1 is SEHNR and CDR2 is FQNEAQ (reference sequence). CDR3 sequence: CASSLAEGFQPLHF.

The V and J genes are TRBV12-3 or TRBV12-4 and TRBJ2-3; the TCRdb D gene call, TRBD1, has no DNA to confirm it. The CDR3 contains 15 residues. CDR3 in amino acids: CASSLAAGAVYTQYF.

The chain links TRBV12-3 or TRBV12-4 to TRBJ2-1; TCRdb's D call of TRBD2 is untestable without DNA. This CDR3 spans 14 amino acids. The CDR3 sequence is CASSFELAGYEQFF.

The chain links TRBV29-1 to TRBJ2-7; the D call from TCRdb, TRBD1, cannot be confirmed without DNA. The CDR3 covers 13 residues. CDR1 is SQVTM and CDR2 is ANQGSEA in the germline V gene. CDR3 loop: CSASGQSSYEQYF.

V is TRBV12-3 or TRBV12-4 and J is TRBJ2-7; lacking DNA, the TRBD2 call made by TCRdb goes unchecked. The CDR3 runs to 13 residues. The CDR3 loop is CAILGASGREQYF.

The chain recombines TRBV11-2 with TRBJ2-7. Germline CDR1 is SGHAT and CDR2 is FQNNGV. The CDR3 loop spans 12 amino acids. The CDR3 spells CASSPASYEQYF.

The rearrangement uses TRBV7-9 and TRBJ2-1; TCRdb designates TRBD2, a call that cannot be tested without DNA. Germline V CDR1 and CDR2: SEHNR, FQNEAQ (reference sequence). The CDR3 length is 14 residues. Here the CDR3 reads CASSSSGRVYEQFF.

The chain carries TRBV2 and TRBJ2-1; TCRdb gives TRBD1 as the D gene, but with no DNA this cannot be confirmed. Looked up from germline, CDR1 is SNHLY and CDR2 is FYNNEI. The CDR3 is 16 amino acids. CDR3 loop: CASSESRGPFGDEQFF.

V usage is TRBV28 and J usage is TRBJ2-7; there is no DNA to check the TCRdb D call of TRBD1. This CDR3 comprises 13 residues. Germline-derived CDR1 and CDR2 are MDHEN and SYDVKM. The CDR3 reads CASSPWATYEQYF.

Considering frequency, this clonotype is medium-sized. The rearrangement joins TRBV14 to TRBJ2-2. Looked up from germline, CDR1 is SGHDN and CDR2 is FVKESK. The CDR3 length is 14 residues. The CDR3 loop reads CASSLQWNTGELFF.

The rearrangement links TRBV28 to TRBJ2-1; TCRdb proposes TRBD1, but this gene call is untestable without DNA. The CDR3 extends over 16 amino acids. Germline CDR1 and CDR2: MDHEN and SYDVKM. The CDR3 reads CASSRRTGETYNEQFF.

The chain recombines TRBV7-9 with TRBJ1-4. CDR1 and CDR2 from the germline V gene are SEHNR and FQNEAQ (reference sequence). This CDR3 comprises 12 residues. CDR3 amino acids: CASQKSNEKLFF.

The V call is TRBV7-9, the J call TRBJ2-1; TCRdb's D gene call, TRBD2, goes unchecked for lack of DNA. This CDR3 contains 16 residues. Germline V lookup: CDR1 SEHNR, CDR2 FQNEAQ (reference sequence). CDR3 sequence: CAISSTSGEDYNEQFF.

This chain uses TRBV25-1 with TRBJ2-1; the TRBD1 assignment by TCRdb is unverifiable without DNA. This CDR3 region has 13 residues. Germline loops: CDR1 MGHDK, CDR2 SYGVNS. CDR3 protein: CASAETFPPEQFF.

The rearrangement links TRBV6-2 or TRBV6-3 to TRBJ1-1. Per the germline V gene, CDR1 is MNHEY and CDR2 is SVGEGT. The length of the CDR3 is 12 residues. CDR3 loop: CASKEGYTEAFF.